These T cell receptor beta chains were read from a single sample in a study of cytomegalovirus exposure and HLA in healthy donors. Only in-frame clones appear in the TCRdb table, and some are missing; sequencing was by immunoSEQ multiplex PCR. The sample shows 200,000 or so clones, 65% to 85% of them seen only once. Source material: PBMCs. These receptors all come from a boy aged 2-15 years in good health and CMV-seronegative. The CDR3 runs from the conserved cysteine through the conserved F or W. The D gene is left open where the match is weak. Size is omitted from some rows. Given values are once, few, many or a class for expanded clones.

v_gene	d_gene	j_gene	abundance	CDR3nt	CDR3aa
TRBV6-1	.	TRBJ2-3	.	TGTGCCAGCAGTGAAATTTCTAGCGCCGACACAGATACGCAGTATTTT	CASSEISSADTDTQYF
TRBV29-1	TRBD2	TRBJ2-3	few	TGCAGCGCCGGGGGGGACAGCACAGATACGCAGTATTTT	CSAGGDSTDTQYF
TRBV7-9	.	TRBJ2-1	.	TGTGCCAGCAGCCCCCCCCTCAATGAGCAGTTCTTC	CASSPPLNEQFF
TRBV5-6	TRBD2	TRBJ2-3	.	TGTGCCAGCAGCTTCCGACTAGCGGACACAGATACGCAGTATTTT	CASSFRLADTDTQYF
TRBV6-5	.	TRBJ1-1	.	TGTGCCAGCACGGGGACTCTGAACACTGAAGCTTTCTTT	CASTGTLNTEAFF
TRBV30	.	TRBJ2-7	.	TGTGCCTGGGAGAGGGGAGCCTTACGGGGGGAGCAGTACTTC	CAWERGALRGEQYF
TRBV11-3	.	TRBJ2-5	.	TGTGCCAGCAGCCACCCTCGGAGGGGTCTTTCCCAAGAGACCCAGTACTTC	CASSHPRRGLSQETQYF
TRBV6-1	TRBD2	TRBJ2-1	.	TGTGCCAGCAGTGAATTCTCCGAACTAGCGGGGTACAATGAGCAGTTCTTC	CASSEFSELAGYNEQFF
TRBV5-1	TRBD1	TRBJ2-3	.	TGCGCCAGTAGCACCGACAGGGTCGATACGCAGTATTTT	CASSTDRVDTQYF
TRBV5-1	TRBD1	TRBJ2-5	.	TGCGCCAGCAGCTTGGGAGTGGGGGACAGTAAGGAGACCCAGTACTTC	CASSLGVGDSKETQYF
TRBV4-1	.	TRBJ1-2	few	TGCGCCAGCAGCCAAGAGCCGGATGGCTACACCTTC	CASSQEPDGYTF
TRBV4-1	.	TRBJ1-5	.	TGCGCCAGCAGCGTACAGAGTAGCAATCAGCCCCAGCATTTT	CASSVQSSNQPQHF
TRBV5-1	.	TRBJ1-4	few	TGCGCCAGCAGCTTCCTCGGACACCAGGCTGGAGAAAAACTGTTTTTT	CASSFLGHQAGEKLFF
TRBV4-1	.	TRBJ2-1	.	TGCGCCAGCAGCCAAGATTCCACGAGCTCCTACAATGAGCAGTTCTTC	CASSQDSTSSYNEQFF
TRBV19	.	TRBJ1-5	.	TGTGCCAGTAGTCCGCGGACAGAACCATATAGCAATCAGCCCCAGCATTTT	CASSPRTEPYSNQPQHF
TRBV9	TRBD2	TRBJ2-3	once	TGTGCCAGCAGCCCACCTTGGACTAGCGGAGATGGGGAAGATACGCAGTATTTT	CASSPPWTSGDGEDTQYF
TRBV19	TRBD1	TRBJ2-4	.	TGTGCCAGTAGTACCTACGGGACAGGGGGGCCCAAAAACATTCAGTACTTC	CASSTYGTGGPKNIQYF
TRBV7-9	.	TRBJ2-1	.	TGTGCCAGCAGCCCCCGGGGTGGAAGCTCCTACAATGAGCAGTTCTTC	CASSPRGGSSYNEQFF
TRBV7-2	.	TRBJ2-2	.	TGTGCCAGCAGCTTAGGGCCAGGGACCGGGGAGCTGTTTTTT	CASSLGPGTGELFF
TRBV6-6	.	TRBJ2-5	.	TGTGCCAGCAGTCAGGGGGGGACCCAGTACTTC	CASSQGGTQYF
TRBV13	.	TRBJ2-3	.	TGTGCCAGCAGCTTAGGGACTTATTATCGCGATACGCAGTATTTT	CASSLGTYYRDTQYF
TRBV2	.	TRBJ1-3	.	TGTGCCAGCAGTGAAGCCCCTGCACGGTCCTCTGGAAACACCATATATTTT	CASSEAPARSSGNTIYF
TRBV2	TRBD1	TRBJ1-5	few	TGTGCCAGCACCGGGGACAGAACCTCTCCTTATAGCAATCAGCCCCAGCATTTT	CASTGDRTSPYSNQPQHF
TRBV19	.	TRBJ2-2	.	TGTGCCAGTAGTATGGGACAGAACACCGGGGAGCTGTTTTTT	CASSMGQNTGELFF
TRBV25-1	TRBD1	TRBJ2-7	once	TGTGCCAGCAGCGGACCGACCGGGACAGGGGTGGTCTACGAGCAGTACTTC	CASSGPTGTGVVYEQYF
TRBV4-2	.	TRBJ2-3	.	TGTGCCAGCACCCAAGTGGGGACTCATACTAGCACAGATACGCAGTATTTT	CASTQVGTHTSTDTQYF
TRBV29-1	TRBD2	TRBJ2-7	.	TGCAGCGCCACGCTAGCGGGCTCCTACGAGCAGTACTTC	CSATLAGSYEQYF
TRBV30	TRBD2	TRBJ2-1	.	TGTGCCTGGAGTGTCAAGGCGGGAGGTCGTGAGCAGTTCTTC	CAWSVKAGGREQFF
TRBV6-1	TRBD1	TRBJ2-2	once	TGTGCCAGCAGTGGGGACAGGGTCACCGGGGAGCTGTTTTTT	CASSGDRVTGELFF
TRBV4-2	.	TRBJ2-7	.	TGTGCCAGCAGCCAAGAACTGCTCTACGAGCAGTACTTC	CASSQELLYEQYF
TRBV6-1	.	TRBJ1-1	few	TGTGCCAGCACCCCGGGGGTTGGGGGTGAAGCTTTCTTT	CASTPGVGGEAFF
TRBV7-2	.	TRBJ1-4	.	TGTGCCAGCAGCTTAGTCCAGGCCGAAAAACTGTTTTTT	CASSLVQAEKLFF
TRBV9	.	TRBJ2-4	.	TGTGCCAGCAGCGCGCCGACACTTGACATTCAGTACTTC	CASSAPTLDIQYF
TRBV19	.	TRBJ1-2	.	TGTGCCAGTAGTATCCCGGGGGGCGACTATGGCTACACCTTC	CASSIPGGDYGYTF
TRBV7-9	.	TRBJ2-3	.	TGTGCCAGCAGCTTAGTGCGGGCCACAGATACGCAGTATTTT	CASSLVRATDTQYF
TRBV29-1	.	TRBJ1-1	once	TGCAGCGTTGTGGGGGAGGGGAGCACTGAAGCTTTCTTT	CSVVGEGSTEAFF
TRBV19	.	TRBJ2-5	.	TGTGCCAGTAGTATAGACAGGGGGGCAGAGACCCAGTACTTC	CASSIDRGAETQYF
TRBV6-5	TRBD2	TRBJ2-7	.	TGTGCCAGCAGTCCAAGCGGGGCCGACTACGAGCAGTACTTC	CASSPSGADYEQYF
TRBV27	TRBD1	TRBJ1-4	.	TGTGCCAGCAGTCGAGTGACAGGGACGGGGGCAACTAATGAAAAACTGTTTTTT	CASSRVTGTGATNEKLFF
TRBV11-2	TRBD1	TRBJ2-1	.	TGTGCCAGCAGCTTAGATAGGGACAGGGGAGAGTTCTTC	CASSLDRDRGEFF
TRBV30	.	TRBJ1-2	.	TGTGCCTGGACCCGGGAGAAACTTAACTATGGCTACACCTTC	CAWTREKLNYGYTF
TRBV6-6	.	TRBJ1-2	.	TGTGCCAGCAGTGCCTGCGACTACACCTTC	CASSACDYTF